This T cell receptor beta chain was captured by sequencing in a study of shared clonotypes between healthy human individuals. Study conclusions and caveats: Among non-shared clonotypes, generation probabilities were lower than among those shared by all four donors.

This clone has just one count. Its antigen is undetermined. The length of the CDR3 is 13 residues. Germline assignment: CDR1 SQVTM and CDR2 ANQGSEA. Trimming left V 6 bases short and J 5 bases short, with 16 bases between. In the study's own analysis: ImmunoSEQ junction-only sequences lacked quality scores, so their filtering differed. The protocol was immunoSEQ multiplex PCR, while the TCRdb copy is restricted to in-frame clones and leaves out a portion. The V and J calls and clone size are taken from that table; D and trimming were inferred from the DNA. This table has about 980,000 clones, more than 75% appearing once. Naive CD4+ cells were CD45RA-selected; the remaining cells were memory.

The sequence was collected from a man aged 18-30 years in good health. This chain connects TRBV29-1 to TRBJ1-1, with D possibly matching TRBD1 (6 bases). Sequencing was performed on memory CD4+ T cells sorted from blood. The subset was: CD45RA-negative fraction. The CDR3 nucleotides read TGCAGCGTAACCCAGGGGAAGAGGACTGAAGCTTTCTTT. Protein product: CSVTQGKRTEAFF.